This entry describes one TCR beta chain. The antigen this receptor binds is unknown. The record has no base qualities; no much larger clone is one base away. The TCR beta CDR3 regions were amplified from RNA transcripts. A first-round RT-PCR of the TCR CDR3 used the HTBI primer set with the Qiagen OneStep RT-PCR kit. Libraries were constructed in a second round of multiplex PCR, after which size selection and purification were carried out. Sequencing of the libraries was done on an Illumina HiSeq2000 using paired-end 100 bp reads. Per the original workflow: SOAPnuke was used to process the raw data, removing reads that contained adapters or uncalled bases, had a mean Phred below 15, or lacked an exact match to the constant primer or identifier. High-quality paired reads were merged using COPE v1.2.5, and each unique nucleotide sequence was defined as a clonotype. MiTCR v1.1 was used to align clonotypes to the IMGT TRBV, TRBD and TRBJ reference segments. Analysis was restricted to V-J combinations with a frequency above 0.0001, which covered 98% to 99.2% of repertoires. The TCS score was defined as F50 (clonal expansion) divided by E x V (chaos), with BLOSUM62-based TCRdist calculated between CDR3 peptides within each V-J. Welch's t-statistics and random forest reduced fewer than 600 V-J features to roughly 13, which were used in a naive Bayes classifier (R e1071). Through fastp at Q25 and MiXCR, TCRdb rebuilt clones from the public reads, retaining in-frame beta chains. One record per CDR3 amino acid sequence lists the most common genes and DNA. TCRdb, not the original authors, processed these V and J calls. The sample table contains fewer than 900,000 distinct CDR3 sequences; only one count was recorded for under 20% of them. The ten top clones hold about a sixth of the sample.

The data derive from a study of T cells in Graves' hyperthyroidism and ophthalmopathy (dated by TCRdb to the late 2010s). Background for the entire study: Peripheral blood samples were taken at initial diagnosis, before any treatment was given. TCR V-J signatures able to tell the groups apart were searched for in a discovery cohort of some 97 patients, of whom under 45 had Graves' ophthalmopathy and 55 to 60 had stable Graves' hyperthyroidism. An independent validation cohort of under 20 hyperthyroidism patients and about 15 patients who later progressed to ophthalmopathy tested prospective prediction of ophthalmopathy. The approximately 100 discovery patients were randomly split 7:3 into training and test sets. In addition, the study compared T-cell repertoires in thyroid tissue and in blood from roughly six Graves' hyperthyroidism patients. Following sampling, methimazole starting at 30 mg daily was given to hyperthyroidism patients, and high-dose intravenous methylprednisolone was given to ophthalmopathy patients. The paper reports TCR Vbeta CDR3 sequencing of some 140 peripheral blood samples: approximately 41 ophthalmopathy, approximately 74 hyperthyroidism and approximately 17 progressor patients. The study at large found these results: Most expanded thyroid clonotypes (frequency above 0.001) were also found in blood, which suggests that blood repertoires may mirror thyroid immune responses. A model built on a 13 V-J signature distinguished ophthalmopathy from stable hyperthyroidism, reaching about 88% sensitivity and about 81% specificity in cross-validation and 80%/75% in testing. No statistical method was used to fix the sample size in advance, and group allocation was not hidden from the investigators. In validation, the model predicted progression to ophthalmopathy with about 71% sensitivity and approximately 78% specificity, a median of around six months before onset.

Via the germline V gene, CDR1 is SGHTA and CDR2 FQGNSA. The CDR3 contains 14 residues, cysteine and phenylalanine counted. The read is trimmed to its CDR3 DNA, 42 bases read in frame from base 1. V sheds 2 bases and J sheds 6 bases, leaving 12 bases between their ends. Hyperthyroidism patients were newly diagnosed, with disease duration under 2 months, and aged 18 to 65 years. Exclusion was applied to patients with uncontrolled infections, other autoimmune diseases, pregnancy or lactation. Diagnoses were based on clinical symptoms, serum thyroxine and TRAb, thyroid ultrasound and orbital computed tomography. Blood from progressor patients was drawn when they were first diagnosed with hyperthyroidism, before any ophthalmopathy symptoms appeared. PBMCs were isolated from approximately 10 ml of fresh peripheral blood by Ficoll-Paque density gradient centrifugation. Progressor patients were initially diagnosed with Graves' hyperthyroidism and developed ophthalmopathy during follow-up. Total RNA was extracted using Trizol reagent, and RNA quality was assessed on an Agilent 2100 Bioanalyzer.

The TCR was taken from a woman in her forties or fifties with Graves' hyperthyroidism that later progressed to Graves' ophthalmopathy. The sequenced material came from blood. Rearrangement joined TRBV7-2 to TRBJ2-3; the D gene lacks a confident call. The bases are TGTGCCAGCAGCTTAATGCCCGCTCTCGATACGCAGTATTTT. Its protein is CASSLMPALDTQYF. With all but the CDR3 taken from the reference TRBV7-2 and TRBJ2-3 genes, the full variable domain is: GAGVSQSPSNKVTEKGKDVELRCDPISGHTALYWYRQSLGQGLEFLIYFQGNSAPDKSGLPSDRFSAERTGGSVSTLTIQRTQQEDSAVYLCASSLMPALDTQYFGPGTRLTVL.